This TCR beta chain was recovered during a study of blood T cells in healthy people across ages. This clonotype has a count of ten or more. Sample-barcoded 5' priming and a J-beta primer mix drove a second PCR of roughly 7 to 11 cycles. TCRdb analysed the 5' RACE reads with MiXCR anew, one entry per CDR3 protein. The table records hundreds of thousands of distinct CDR3 sequences, more than 40% of them present only once. Trimming removed 8 bases at V and 2 bases at J, with 6 bases between. The CDR3 contains 11 residues. Per the germline V gene, CDR1 is MNHNY and CDR2 is SVGAGI (reference sequence). This clonotype was obtained from a woman aged 55-75 years in good health. The chain is built from TRBV6-6 and TRBJ2-5; D is ambiguous. Sequencing was carried out using blood. This CDR3 reads CASGTQETQYF. CDR3 nucleotides: TGTGCCAGCGGCACGCAAGAGACCCAGTACTTC.